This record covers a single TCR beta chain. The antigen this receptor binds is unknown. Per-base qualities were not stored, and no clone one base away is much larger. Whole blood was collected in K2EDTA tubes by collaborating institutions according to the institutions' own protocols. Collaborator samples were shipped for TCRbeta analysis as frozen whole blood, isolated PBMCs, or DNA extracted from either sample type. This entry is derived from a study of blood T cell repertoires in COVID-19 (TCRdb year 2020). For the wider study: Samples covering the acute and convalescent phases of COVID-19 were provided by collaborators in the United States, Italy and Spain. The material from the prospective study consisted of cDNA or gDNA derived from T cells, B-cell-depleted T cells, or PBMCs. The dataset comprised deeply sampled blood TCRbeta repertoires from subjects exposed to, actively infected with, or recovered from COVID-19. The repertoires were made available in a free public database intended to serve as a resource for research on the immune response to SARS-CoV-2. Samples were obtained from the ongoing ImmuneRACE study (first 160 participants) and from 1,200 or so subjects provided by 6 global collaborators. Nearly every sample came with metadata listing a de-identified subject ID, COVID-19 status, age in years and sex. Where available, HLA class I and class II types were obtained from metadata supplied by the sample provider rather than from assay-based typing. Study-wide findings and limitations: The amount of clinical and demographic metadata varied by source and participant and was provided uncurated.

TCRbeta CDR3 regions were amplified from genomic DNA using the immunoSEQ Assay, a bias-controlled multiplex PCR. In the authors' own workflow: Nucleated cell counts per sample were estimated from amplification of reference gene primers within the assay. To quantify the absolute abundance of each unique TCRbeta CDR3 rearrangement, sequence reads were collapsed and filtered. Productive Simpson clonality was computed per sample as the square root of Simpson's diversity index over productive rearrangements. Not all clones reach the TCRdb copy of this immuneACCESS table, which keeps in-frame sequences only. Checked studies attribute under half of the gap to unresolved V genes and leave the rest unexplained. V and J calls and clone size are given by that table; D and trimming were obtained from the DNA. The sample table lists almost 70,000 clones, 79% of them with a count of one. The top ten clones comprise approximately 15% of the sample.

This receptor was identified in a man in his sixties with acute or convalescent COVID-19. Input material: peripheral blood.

The DNA sequence is given as TGCGCCAGCAGCTCGGTGGGACAGGGGGCCCGCTATGGCTACACCTTC. This translates into CASSSVGQGARYGYTF. The V and J genes are TRBV5-1 and TRBJ1-2; 12 bases in between match TRBD1. Germline trimming: 3 bases from V, 4 bases from J; junction bases outside gene matches: 7. Including the terminal cysteine and phenylalanine, the CDR3 comprises 16 residues. Just CDR3 DNA is preserved here, 48 bases in frame from base 1. Reading the germline V gene gives CDR1 SGHRS and CDR2 YFSETQ.